Following are 17 T cell receptor beta chains from one sample sequenced in a study of lymphopenia after photon versus proton radiotherapy. Only in-frame clones appear in the TCRdb table, and some are missing; sequencing was by immunoSEQ multiplex PCR. Altogether 10,000 to 15,000 clones are present, about 90% being singletons, with the ten largest covering 2.5% to 3.5%. The sample was peripheral blood, taken from a patient treated with proton-based radiotherapy. Receptors were obtained from a man between 60 and 75 years old with pancreatic cancer.

The chain is built from TRBV28 and TRBJ1-5; D is unresolved. CDR3 size: 15 residues. Germline V gene sequence: CDR1 MDHEN, CDR2 SYDVKM. The V end was cut by 5 bases, the J end by 0 bases, with 11 bases between. The CDR3 loop reads CASSLPTGSNQPQHF. In nucleotides, the CDR3 is TGTGCCAGCAGTCTCCCGACGGGTAGCAATCAGCCCCAGCATTTT.

The chain couples TRBV7-8 to TRBJ1-1; D not certain. Trimming removed 5 bases at V and 1 base at J, with 17 bases between. This CDR3 contains 16 residues. Germline CDR1 is SGHVS and CDR2 is FQNEAQ. CDR3 sequence: CASSKTIMLTNTEAFF. The CDR3 DNA is TGTGCCAGCAGCAAAACTATCATGCTGACGAACACTGAAGCTTTCTTT.

This clone appeared once. This chain links TRBV11-3 with TRBJ2-5, with 10 bases matching TRBD1. There are 19 residues in the CDR3. The junction had 21 bases not matched to a gene; V was cut back by 4 bases and J by 7 bases. Germline CDR1 SGHNT, CDR2 YENEEA. This CDR3 is CASSSVRLTGGPGSGTQYF. The CDR3 nucleotides are TGTGCCAGCAGCTCCGTCCGGTTGACAGGGGGCCCCGGGTCCGGGACCCAGTACTTC.

This CDR3 is CASSVDVVVGEQFF. For the CDR3, the DNA is TGTGCCAGCAGCGTAGATGTAGTTGTCGGAGAGCAGTTCTTC. V and J are TRBV9 and TRBJ2-1; D is unresolved. Germline-derived CDR1 and CDR2 are SGDLS and YYNGEE. The CDR3 totals 14 residues. V was cut by 0 bases and J by 10 bases, with 14 bases left in between.

This chain connects TRBV7-2 to TRBJ2-7, with D unresolved. V dropped 0 bases and J dropped 1 base, with 7 bases sitting between them. The V gene's germline CDR1 is SGHTA and CDR2 FQGNSA. The CDR3 extends over 14 amino acids. The CDR3: CASSLAASSYEQYF. The CDR3 coding sequence is TGTGCCAGCAGCTTAGCTGCGTCTTCCTACGAGCAGTACTTC.

The chain recombines TRBV9 with TRBJ2-3, with D hard to call. The CDR3 length is 15 residues. Per germline, CDR1 SGDLS and CDR2 YYNGEE. Between the trimmed V and J ends, which lost 2 bases and 0 bases, there was a span of 10 bases. CDR3 sequence reads: CASSVSVHSTDTQYF. The CDR3 bases are TGTGCCAGCAGCGTGAGCGTTCATAGCACAGATACGCAGTATTTT.

The CDR3 DNA follows: TGTGCCTGGAGTTCGGGATTCACAGATACGCAGTATTTT. Translated: CAWSSGFTDTQYF. The V gene is TRBV30, the J gene TRBJ2-3; possible D gene TRBD2, 5 bases. Germline CDR1 reads GTSNPN; CDR2 reads SVGIG (reference sequence). V was cut by 2 bases and J by 2 bases, with 8 bases left in between. This CDR3 is 13 amino acids long.

This chain connects TRBV30 to TRBJ1-5; D may be TRBD1 (5 bases). This CDR3 contains 13 residues. Germline V CDR1 and CDR2: GTSNPN, SVGIG (reference sequence). Trimming removed 1 base from V and 1 base from J, with 5 bases in between. CDR3 nucleotides: TGTGCCTGGAGTGGACAGAGCAATCAGCCCCAGCATTTT. Protein: CAWSGQSNQPQHF.

This chain joins TRBV7-9 and TRBJ2-1; D perhaps matches TRBD2 (6 bases). Germline V gene sequence: CDR1 SEHNR, CDR2 FQNEAQ (reference sequence). The CDR3 loop spans 16 amino acids. The V gene lost 6 bases and the J gene lost 2 bases, with 17 bases spanning the gap. CDR3 sequence: CASRGVAGYAYNEQFF. In DNA, the CDR3 is TGTGCCAGCAGAGGGGTGGCGGGATACGCCTACAATGAGCAGTTCTTC.

This rearrangement joins TRBV2 to TRBJ1-5, with D hard to call. The CDR3 totals 13 residues. In germline, CDR1 is SNHLY, CDR2 FYNNEI. The V end was cut by 0 bases, the J end by 6 bases, with 6 bases between. The CDR3: CASSEAGGQPQHF. For the CDR3, the DNA is TGTGCCAGCAGTGAAGCTGGCGGTCAGCCCCAGCATTTT. The full variable domain, completed using reference TRBV2 and TRBJ1-5, is EPEVTQTPSHQVTQMGQEVILRCVPISNHLYFYWYRQILGQKVEFLVSFYNNEISEKSEIFDDQFSVERPDGSNFTLKIRSTKLEDSAMYFCASSEAGGQPQHFGDGTRLSIL.

V gene TRBV28 combines with J gene TRBJ1-4; D ambiguous. The V gene's germline CDR1 is MDHEN and CDR2 SYDVKM. V was cut by 2 bases and J by 3 bases, with 19 bases left in between. The CDR3 spans 18 residues. CDR3 nucleotide sequence: TGTGCCAGCAGTTTACCCAGTGGCTTTGGAAGGCCTAATGAAAAACTGTTTTTT. Translating it yields CASSLPSGFGRPNEKLFF.

The rearrangement joins TRBV27 to TRBJ1-2, with D tentatively TRBD1 (6 bases). The germline V and J ends were trimmed by 2 bases and 8 bases, with 12 bases remaining between them. Germline V lookup: CDR1 MNHEY, CDR2 SMNVEV (reference sequence). The CDR3 sequence is 13 residues long. CDR3 sequence: CASSLNRDKGYTF. DNA for the CDR3: TGTGCCAGCAGTTTAAACAGGGATAAGGGCTACACCTTC.

This rearrangement joins TRBV2 to TRBJ2-3, with a tentative D call TRBD2 (6 bases). Germline V gene lookup returns CDR1 SNHLY and CDR2 FYNNEI. The CDR3 consists of 14 residues. Deletions cut 10 bases from V and 0 bases from J, with 14 bases between. The CDR3 region is CAITRGSSTDTQYF. Here the CDR3 DNA reads TGTGCCATTACCCGGGGGTCTAGCACAGATACGCAGTATTTT.

This chain connects TRBV5-1 to TRBJ2-6; weak D call: TRBD2 (6 bases). Germline V gene sequence: CDR1 SGHRS, CDR2 YFSETQ. CDR3 length equals 17 residues. V lost 0 bases, J lost 1 base, and 11 bases lay in between. The CDR3 DNA sequence: TGCGCCAGCAGCTTGGTGATCGGGGGATCTGGGGCCAACGTCCTGACTTTC. Protein: CASSLVIGGSGANVLTF.

The chain carries TRBV19 and TRBJ1-1, with D maybe TRBD1 (6 bases). This CDR3 is built from 15 residues. V lost 4 bases, J lost 3 bases, and 15 bases lay in between. Looked up from germline, CDR1 is LNHDA and CDR2 is SQIVND (reference sequence). The CDR3 protein is CASSSPGGQHTEAFF. The CDR3 DNA reads TGTGCCAGTAGTAGCCCGGGGGGCCAGCACACTGAAGCTTTCTTT.

The chain employs TRBV7-9 and TRBJ2-3, with 9 bases that match TRBD1. The germline CDR1 and CDR2 sequences are SEHNR and FQNEAQ (reference sequence). Losses at the gene ends were 3 bases for V and 1 base for J; bases not matched to a gene: 11. The CDR3 covers 18 residues. The CDR3 DNA sequence: TGTGCCAGCAGCTTTGGGACAGGGACACGAACTGGCACAGATACGCAGTATTTT. It codes for CASSFGTGTRTGTDTQYF. Complete variable domain (other parts from reference TRBV7-9 and TRBJ2-3): DTGVSQNPRHKITKRGQNVTFRCDPISEHNRLYWYRQTLGQGPEFLTYFQNEAQLEKSRLLSDRFSAERPKGSFSTLEIQRTEQGDSAMYLCASSFGTGTRTGTDTQYFGPGTRLTVL.

The V call is TRBV18, the J call TRBJ2-7; 9 bases line up with TRBD1. The ends lost 3 bases at V and 4 bases at J; junction bases unmatched: 4. The germline CDR1 and CDR2 sequences are KGHSH and LQKENI. There are 14 residues in the CDR3. The CDR3 is CASSPGQGPYEQYF. The CDR3 DNA follows: TGTGCCAGCTCACCGGGACAGGGACCTTACGAGCAGTACTTC.